The 30 T cell receptor beta chains below were found in one sample sequenced in a study of blood T cells in healthy people across ages. Then a second PCR, running roughly 7 to 11 cycles, was carried out with a sample-barcoded 5' primer and a J-beta primer mix. From the 5' RACE reads, TCRdb called clonotypes with MiXCR, one entry per CDR3 protein. The sample contains around 1,600,000 distinct CDR3 sequences, approximately 39% of which appear only once. Sequencing used blood. The receptors here all came from a woman younger than 30 in good health.

Here the CDR3 DNA reads TGCGCCAGCAGCCTACCGGGACAGAGCGCAGATACGCAGTATTTT. It specifies CASSLPGQSADTQYF. The chain joins TRBV5-1 to TRBJ2-3; TRBD1 aligns across 7 bases. Unmatched junction bases numbered 9, after V lost 4 bases and J lost 4 bases. Germline lookup yields CDR1 SGHRS and CDR2 YFSETQ. The CDR3 contains 15 residues. The full variable domain, with the rest looked up from reference TRBV5-1 and TRBJ2-3, is KAGVTQTPRYLIKTRGQQVTLSCSPISGHRSVSWYQQTPGQGLQFLFEYFSETQRNKGNFPGRFSGRQFSNSRSEMNVSTLELGDSALYLCASSLPGQSADTQYFGPGTRLTVL.

This chain connects TRBV7-2 to TRBJ2-7; TRBD2 agrees at 12 bases. J lost 1 base, V lost 5 bases, and 15 bases had no gene match. Germline-derived CDR1 and CDR2 are SGHTA and FQGNSA. The CDR3 is made up of 19 amino acids. The chain's CDR3 is CASSPASGRAALLSYEQYF. CDR3 DNA sequence: TGTGCCAGCAGCCCAGCTAGCGGGAGGGCCGCTCTACTATCCTACGAGCAGTACTTC.

The chain employs TRBV7-9 and TRBJ1-6, with D unclear. CDR3 length: 17 residues. The germline V gene has CDR1 SEHNR and CDR2 FQNEAQ (reference sequence). Trimming took 5 bases from V and 0 from J, leaving 14 bases between them. The CDR3 loop is CASSRHGESSYNSPLHF. In DNA form, the CDR3 reads TGTGCCAGCAGCCGGCACGGGGAGAGCTCCTATAATTCACCCCTCCACTTT.

V is TRBV7-2 and J is TRBJ2-1; 9 bases match TRBD2. TRBJ2-7 matches the DNA end more closely, so the J call is doubtful. Per germline, CDR1 SGHTA and CDR2 FQGNSA. The CDR3 totals 15 residues. The DNA for the CDR3 is TGTGCCAGCAGCTTAGCTCCCCTAGCGGGGTGGGAGCAGTACTTC. Amino acids: CASSLAPLAGWEQYF.

The chain recombines TRBV12-3 or TRBV12-4 with TRBJ1-2; D unclear. The V end lost 0 bases, the J end lost 7 bases, and 12 bases lay between the germline ends. This CDR3 spans 14 amino acids. CDR3 in amino acids: CASSLAGSVPGYTF. The CDR3 DNA reads TGTGCCAGCAGTTTAGCGGGCTCGGTACCTGGCTACACCTTC.

This clonotype was counted only a few times. This sequence joins TRBV2 and TRBJ2-1; 7 bases align to TRBD2. Germline-derived CDR1 and CDR2 are SNHLY and FYNNEI. The CDR3 spans 15 residues. J was trimmed by 2 bases and V by 6 bases; bases with no gene match: 7. The CDR3 DNA is TGTGCCAGCAGAATTAGCGGGCATCCCTACAATGAGCAGTTCTTC. Protein: CASRISGHPYNEQFF.

This clonotype was counted between two and nine times. This chain joins TRBV4-1 and TRBJ1-4; TRBD1 matches at 11 bases. Trimming removed 2 bases from V and 6 bases from J; junction bases left unmatched: 11. This CDR3 spans 18 amino acids. CDR1 is MGHRA and CDR2 is YSYEKL in the germline V gene. The CDR3 region has the DNA TGCGCCAGCAGCCAACGGACAGGGGGCGCTTTGTTGTATGAAAAACTGTTTTTT. Translation: CASSQRTGGALLYEKLFF.

Only one count was recorded for this clonotype. The J gene is TRBJ1-1, the V gene TRBV7-2; D is possibly TRBD1 (6 bases). The CDR3 is made up of 14 amino acids. V shed 2 bases and J shed 6 bases, with 13 bases lying between them. Germline CDR1 SGHTA, CDR2 FQGNSA. Written as DNA, the CDR3 is TGTGCCAGCAGCTTAAACAGGGTCAACGCTGAAGCTTTCTTT. It codes for CASSLNRVNAEAFF.

The chain recombines TRBV7-2 with TRBJ1-2; TRBD1 matches 9 bases. The germline CDR1 and CDR2 sequences are SGHTA and FQGNSA. The V gene end was trimmed by 1 base and the J gene end by 6 bases; junction bases not matched to a gene: 6. This CDR3 contains 15 residues. In DNA form, the CDR3 reads TGTGCCAGCAGCTTAGAAGGGACAGGGCCTCATGGCTACACCTTC. Protein product: CASSLEGTGPHGYTF.

Points on this clonotype: This is likely an artifact of a read error, given a far larger clone one base away. The gene calls are TRBV12-3 or TRBV12-4 and TRBJ2-1; D is unclear. The V gene lost 0 bases and the J gene lost 11 bases, with 5 bases spanning the gap. CDR3 size: 11 residues. CDR3 in amino acids: CASSLAGKQFF. As DNA, the CDR3 is TGTGCCAGCAGTTTAGCGGGCAAGCAGTTCTTC.

The chain combines TRBV6-2 or TRBV6-3 with TRBJ1-1; no clear D gene. V lost 8 bases and J lost 1, with 14 bases in between. The CDR3 totals 14 residues. The germline V gene has CDR1 MNHEY and CDR2 SVGEGT. CDR3 DNA: TGTGCCAGCCAAACCGGGGTGGGGAACACTGAAGCTTTCTTT. Translation: CASQTGVGNTEAFF.

This chain connects TRBV12-3 or TRBV12-4 to TRBJ1-1; TRBD1 is a possible D gene (5 bases). The CDR3 runs to 15 residues. Trimming pared 4 bases from V and 5 bases from J, leaving 17 bases between. This CDR3 is CASSSRRGRGTEAFF. The CDR3 coding sequence is TGTGCCAGCAGTTCGCGGAGGGGACGTGGAACTGAAGCTTTCTTT.

This clonotype was observed a few times. The genes are TRBV5-1 and TRBJ2-7; 8 nucleotides match TRBD1. There are 15 residues in the CDR3. Losses at the gene ends were 4 bases for V and 5 bases for J; bases not matched to a gene: 11. CDR1 is SGHRS, CDR2 YFSETQ, per germline. The CDR3 DNA follows: TGCGCCAGCAGCGTCCGCGGACAGGGAATAAACGAGCAGTACTTC. Translating it yields CASSVRGQGINEQYF.

A few counts support this clonotype. The CDR3 DNA sequence: TGTGCCAGCAGCGTAGCTTTATCTGGGGCCAACGTCCTGACTTTC. This codes for CASSVALSGANVLTF. This chain links TRBV9 with TRBJ2-6; unclear D gene. This CDR3 is 15 amino acids long. Trimming took 0 bases from V and 1 from J, leaving 5 bases between them. Germline-derived CDR1 and CDR2 are SGDLS and YYNGEE.

This clonotype was detected a few times. The V call is TRBV4-1, the J call TRBJ2-3; D uncertain. The CDR3 runs to 14 residues. V lost 4 bases and J 1 base, leaving 9 bases between the germline ends. Germline CDR1 is MGHRA and CDR2 is YSYEKL. Written as DNA, the CDR3 is TGCGCCAGCAGCCGGTACACCGGCACAGATACGCAGTATTTT. Protein product: CASSRYTGTDTQYF.

V is TRBV6-5 and J is TRBJ2-5; TRBD1 aligns across 9 bases. The trim removed 4 bases at V and 11 bases at J, leaving 14 bases unmatched. Germline V lookup: CDR1 MNHEY, CDR2 SVGAGI. The CDR3 sequence is 15 residues long. The CDR3 sequence: CASSSDRGGYNEQYF. DNA of the CDR3: TGTGCCAGCAGTTCGGACAGGGGAGGCTACAATGAGCAGTACTTC.

In its sample, this clonotype was seen a few times. The chain couples TRBV29-1 to TRBJ2-1; a possible D gene is TRBD2 (6 bases). Germline lookup yields CDR1 SQVTM and CDR2 ANQGSEA. The CDR3 runs to 15 residues. Trimming removed 6 bases at V and 5 bases at J, with 20 bases between. This CDR3 is CSVQRAGLADNEQFF. In DNA form, the CDR3 reads TGCAGCGTCCAGCGGGCGGGACTCGCCGACAATGAGCAGTTCTTC.

The CDR3 nucleotides are TGTGCCAGCAGCCAAGTGTCTATCGGGAGATCCGAGCAGTACTTC. It codes for CASSQVSIGRSEQYF. This rearrangement joins TRBV14 to TRBJ2-5; perhaps TRBD2 as D (6 bases). Gene TRBJ2-7 matches the end of the DNA better, so the J call may be wrong. The CDR3 is 15 amino acids. CDR1 and CDR2 from the germline V gene are SGHDN and FVKESK.

The chain carries TRBV10-3 and TRBJ2-3; D may correspond to TRBD1 or TRBD2 (5 bases each). This CDR3 spans 14 amino acids. Between the trimmed V and J ends, which lost 7 bases and 3 bases, there was a span of 14 bases. The germline CDR1 and CDR2 sequences are ENHRY and SYGVKD. CDR3 sequence (DNA): TGTGCCATCAAGGGGCTAGCTGGTACAGATACGCAGTATTTT. The encoded protein is CAIKGLAGTDTQYF.

The CDR3 DNA sequence: TGTGCCAGCAGCTTTCCCAGGGGTTGGGACACTGAAGCTTTCTTT. As protein: CASSFPRGWDTEAFF. V gene TRBV7-2 combines with J gene TRBJ1-1; perhaps TRBD1 as D (6 bases). This CDR3 region has 15 residues. CDR1 and CDR2 (germline): SGHTA, FQGNSA. The germline V and J ends were trimmed by 3 bases and 3 bases, with 14 bases remaining between them.

This clonotype has only a few counts. The chain joins TRBV4-2 to TRBJ2-5; no firm D call. The V gene's germline CDR1 is LGHNA and CDR2 YNFKEQ. V dropped 0 bases and J dropped 4 bases, with 15 bases sitting between them. The CDR3 totals 16 residues. CDR3 coding DNA: TGTGCCAGCAGCCAAGACGGACGAGCGTCGGGAGAGACCCAGTACTTC. Its translation: CASSQDGRASGETQYF.

The chain carries TRBV4-2 and TRBJ1-2; 8 bases agree with TRBD1. The CDR3 is 15 amino acids. V lost 0 bases to trimming and J lost 8 bases; unmatched junction nucleotides: 8. CDR1 LGHNA and CDR2 YNFKEQ come from the germline V gene. The CDR3 DNA is TGTGCCAGCAGCCAAGATCAACAGGGGGTGGGCGGCTACACCTTC. Amino acids: CASSQDQQGVGGYTF.

This chain links TRBV4-3 with TRBJ2-3, with D perhaps matching TRBD2 (5 bases). Trimming shortened V by 5 bases and J by 6 bases, and 15 bases separated the two germline ends. Germline CDR1 LGHNA, CDR2 YSLEER. The CDR3 runs 14 residues. Written as DNA, the CDR3 is TGCGCCAGCAGCACCGAGATTTCTAGCGATACGCAGTATTTT. Translation gives CASSTEISSDTQYF.

CDR3 DNA: TGTGCCAGCAGCGTAGCGCCCGCGGCGAGCACAGATACGCAGTATTTT. Translating gives CASSVAPAASTDTQYF. The V and J genes are TRBV9 and TRBJ2-3, with D uncertain. Deletions cut 0 bases from V and 0 bases from J, with 11 bases between. CDR1 SGDLS and CDR2 YYNGEE come from the germline V gene. The CDR3 totals 16 residues. Based on the CDR3 plus reference TRBV9 and TRBJ2-3, the full variable domain is DSGVTQTPKHLITATGQRVTLRCSPRSGDLSVYWYQQSLDQGLQFLIQYYNGEERAKGNILERFSAQQFPDLHSELNLSSLELGDSALYFCASSVAPAASTDTQYFGPGTRLTVL.

The V and J genes are TRBV7-8 and TRBJ1-1; TRBD1 might be the D (5 bases). In germline, CDR1 is SGHVS, CDR2 FQNEAQ. The CDR3 length is 15 residues. V lost 5 bases and J lost 4, with 17 bases in between. The CDR3 sequence is CASSPPRPGGTEAFF. The CDR3 DNA follows: TGTGCCAGCAGCCCCCCCAGGCCGGGGGGCACTGAAGCTTTCTTT.

This clonotype was seen at least ten times. This rearrangement joins TRBV4-3 to TRBJ2-7; D is uncertain. Trimming stripped 3 bases from V and 1 base from J, with 13 bases between. CDR3 size: 15 residues. Germline V gene data show CDR1 as LGHNA and CDR2 as YSLEER. CDR3 loop: CASSQAYEASYEQYF. Written as DNA, the CDR3 is TGCGCCAGCAGCCAGGCCTATGAGGCTTCCTACGAGCAGTACTTC.

In this sample, this clonotype turned up a few times. The chain links TRBV28 to TRBJ2-3; TRBD2 might be the D (6 bases). This CDR3 is built from 13 residues. Germline-derived CDR1 and CDR2 are MDHEN and SYDVKM. V was trimmed by 2 bases and J by 13 bases, leaving 16 bases between them. The CDR3 loop is CASSLTTSQREYF. The DNA for the CDR3 is TGTGCCAGCAGTTTAACCACTAGCCAGAGGGAGTATTTT.

The chain links TRBV7-6 to TRBJ1-5, with 7 nucleotides matching TRBD1. After removal of 5 bases from V and 4 bases from J, the junction contained 8 bases not matched to a gene. The CDR3 has 15 amino acids. The germline V gene has CDR1 SGHVS and CDR2 FNYEAQ. CDR3 loop: CASSHSTGPNQPQHF. The CDR3 nucleotides are TGTGCCAGCAGCCATTCGACAGGGCCGAATCAGCCCCAGCATTTT.

J is TRBJ1-5 and V is TRBV7-2; D gene uncertain. The CDR3 is 13 amino acids. The germline gives CDR1 SGHTA, CDR2 FQGNSA. V lost 3 bases and J lost 6, with 9 bases in between. CDR3 loop: CASSLAESQPQHF. The DNA for the CDR3 is TGTGCCAGCAGCTTGGCAGAGAGTCAGCCCCAGCATTTT.

This clonotype was observed a handful of times. The chain is built from TRBV20-1 and TRBJ2-1; 11 nucleotides align to TRBD2. The germline gives CDR1 DFQATT, CDR2 SNEGSKA (reference sequence). This CDR3 comprises 14 residues. V was clipped by 5 bases and J by 3 bases; unmatched bases: 3. CDR3 nucleotide sequence: TGCAGTGCTCTACTAGCGGGGGTCTACAATGAGCAGTTCTTC. It specifies CSALLAGVYNEQFF.